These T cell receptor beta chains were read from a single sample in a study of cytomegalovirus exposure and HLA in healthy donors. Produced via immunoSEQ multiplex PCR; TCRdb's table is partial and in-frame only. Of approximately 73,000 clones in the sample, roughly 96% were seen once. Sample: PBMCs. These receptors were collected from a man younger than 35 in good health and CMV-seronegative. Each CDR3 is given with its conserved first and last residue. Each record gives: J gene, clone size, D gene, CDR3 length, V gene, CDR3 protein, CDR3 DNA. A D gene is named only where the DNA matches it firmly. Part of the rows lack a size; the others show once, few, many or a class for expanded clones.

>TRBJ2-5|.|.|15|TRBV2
CASSPQGARQETQYF
TGTGCCAGCAGTCCCCAAGGGGCGAGGCAAGAGACCCAGTACTTC
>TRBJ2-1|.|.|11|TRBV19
CASRSTNEQFF
TGTGCCAGTAGGTCGACTAATGAGCAGTTCTTC
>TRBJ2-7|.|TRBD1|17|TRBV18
CASSPEDRGRLSYEQYF
TGTGCCAGCTCCCCCGAGGACAGGGGGCGGCTGTCCTACGAGCAGTACTTC
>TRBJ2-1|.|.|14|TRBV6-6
CASSYSVADWEQFF
TGTGCCAGCAGTTACTCAGTGGCAGACTGGGAGCAGTTCTTC
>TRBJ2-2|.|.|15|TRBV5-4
CASSLGGLNTGELFF
TGTGCCAGCAGCTTGGGGGGGCTGAACACCGGGGAGCTGTTTTTT
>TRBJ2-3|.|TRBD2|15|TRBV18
CASSPRSGGPDTQYF
TGTGCCAGCTCACCAAGGAGCGGGGGGCCAGATACGCAGTATTTT
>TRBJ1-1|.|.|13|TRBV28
CASSLTGNTEAFF
TGTGCCAGCAGTTTGACAGGGAACACTGAAGCTTTCTTT
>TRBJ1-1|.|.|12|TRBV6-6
CASSSGVPEAFF
TGTGCCAGCAGTTCAGGGGTTCCTGAAGCTTTCTTT
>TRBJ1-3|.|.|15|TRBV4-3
CASSQDGGVGNTIYF
TGCGCCAGCAGCCAAGATGGGGGGGTTGGAAACACCATATATTTT
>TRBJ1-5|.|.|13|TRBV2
CASRQGRGQPQHF
TGTGCCAGCAGGCAGGGAAGGGGTCAGCCCCAGCATTTT
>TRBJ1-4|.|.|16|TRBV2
CASTKGGRGTNEKLFF
TGTGCCAGCACGAAGGGTGGGCGCGGGACTAATGAAAAACTGTTTTTT
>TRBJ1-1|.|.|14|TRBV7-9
CASSAVYLNTEAFF
TGTGCCAGCAGTGCAGTGTATCTGAACACTGAAGCTTTCTTT
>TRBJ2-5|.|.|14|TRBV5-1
CASSLGAGKGTQYF
TGCGCCAGCAGCCTGGGGGCGGGAAAGGGGACCCAGTACTTC
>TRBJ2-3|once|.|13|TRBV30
CAWSRGAGDTQYF
TGTGCCTGGAGTCGGGGGGCGGGAGATACGCAGTATTTT
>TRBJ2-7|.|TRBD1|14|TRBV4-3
CARRDRTGPYEQYF
TGCGCCAGGAGGGATAGGACAGGACCCTACGAGCAGTACTTC
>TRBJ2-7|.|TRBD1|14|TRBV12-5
CASVPGQGVGEQYF
TGTGCTAGTGTTCCGGGACAGGGGGTGGGTGAGCAGTACTTC
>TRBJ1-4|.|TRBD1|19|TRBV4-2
CASSPFSGTGGLGREKLFF
TGTGCCAGCAGCCCATTTTCCGGGACAGGGGGCCTCGGTCGGGAAAAACTGTTTTTT
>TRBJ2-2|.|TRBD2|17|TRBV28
CASSFRASGDRTGELFF
TGTGCCAGCAGTTTTCGGGCTAGCGGGGACCGCACCGGGGAGCTGTTTTTT
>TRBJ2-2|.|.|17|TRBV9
CASSPVSSPGYTGELFF
TGTGCCAGCAGCCCTGTGTCCTCCCCAGGGTACACCGGGGAGCTGTTTTTT
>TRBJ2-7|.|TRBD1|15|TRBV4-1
CASSQEKRQGYEQYF
TGCGCCAGCAGCCAAGAAAAGAGACAGGGGTACGAGCAGTACTTC
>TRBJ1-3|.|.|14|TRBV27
CASSSKLSGNTIYF
TGTGCCAGCAGCTCCAAACTCTCTGGAAACACCATATATTTT
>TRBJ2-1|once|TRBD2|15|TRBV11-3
CASSLGAGYYNEQFF
TGTGCCAGCAGCTTAGGAGCGGGGTACTACAATGAGCAGTTCTTC
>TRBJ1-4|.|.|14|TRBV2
CASSAIGGGEKLFF
TGTGCCAGCAGTGCCATTGGGGGCGGGGAAAAACTGTTTTTT
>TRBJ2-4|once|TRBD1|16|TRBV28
CASSLTVGTGPHIQYF
TGTGCCAGCAGCCTCACCGTCGGGACAGGGCCTCACATTCAGTACTTC
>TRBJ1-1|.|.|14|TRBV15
CATSREHVNTEAFF
TGTGCCACCAGCAGAGAACACGTCAACACTGAAGCTTTCTTT
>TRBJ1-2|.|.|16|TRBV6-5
CASSYSKAGVGYGYTF
TGTGCCAGCAGTTACTCGAAGGCAGGGGTGGGCTATGGCTACACCTTC
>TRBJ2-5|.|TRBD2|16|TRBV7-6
CASSLFGLAGVGTQYF
TGTGCCAGCAGCTTATTCGGGCTAGCGGGGGTGGGGACCCAGTACTTC
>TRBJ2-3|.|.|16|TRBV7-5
CVRSLASGGPPHTQYF
TGTGTCAGAAGCTTAGCTAGCGGGGGGCCGCCCCATACGCAGTATTTT
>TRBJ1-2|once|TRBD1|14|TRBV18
CASSPPFTGAGYTF
TGTGCCAGCTCACCACCGTTCACAGGGGCTGGCTACACCTTC
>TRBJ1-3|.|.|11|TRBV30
CAWTGGNTIYF
TGTGCCTGGACGGGGGGAAACACCATATATTTT
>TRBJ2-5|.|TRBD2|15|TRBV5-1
CASFPGGGAIKTQYF
TGCGCCAGCTTCCCTGGCGGGGGGGCCATAAAGACCCAGTACTTC
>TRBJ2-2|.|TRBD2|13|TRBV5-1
CAARGANTGELFF
TGCGCCGCCCGGGGGGCGAACACCGGGGAGCTGTTTTTT
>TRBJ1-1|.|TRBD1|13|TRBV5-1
CASSRQGDTEAFF
TGCGCCAGCAGCCGACAGGGGGACACTGAAGCTTTCTTT
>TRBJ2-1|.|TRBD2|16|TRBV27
CASSSGLAGAYNEQFF
TGTGCCAGCAGTTCGGGACTAGCGGGGGCATACAATGAGCAGTTCTTC
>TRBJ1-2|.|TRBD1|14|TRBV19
CASRGTGRDYGYTF
TGTGCCAGTAGAGGGACAGGACGTGACTATGGCTACACCTTC
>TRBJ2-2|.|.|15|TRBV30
CAWSVLGRGTGELFF
TGTGCCTGGAGTGTACTAGGAAGGGGGACCGGGGAGCTGTTTTTT
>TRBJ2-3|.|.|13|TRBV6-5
CASSGAGTDTQYF
TGTGCCAGCAGTGGTGCGGGCACAGATACGCAGTATTTT
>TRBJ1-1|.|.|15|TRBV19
CASSIDEGAGTEAFF
TGTGCCAGTAGTATAGATGAGGGCGCGGGCACTGAAGCTTTCTTT
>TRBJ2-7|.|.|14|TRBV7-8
CASSPTTGAYEQYF
TGTGCCAGCAGCCCAACGACAGGAGCCTACGAGCAGTACTTC
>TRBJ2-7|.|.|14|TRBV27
CASALTQGAYEQYF
TGTGCCAGCGCCCTGACCCAAGGGGCGTACGAGCAGTACTTC
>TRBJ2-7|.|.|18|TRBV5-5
CASSSEGGRGGAQYEQYF
TGTGCCAGCAGCTCTGAGGGGGGTCGTGGGGGGGCCCAGTACGAGCAGTACTTC
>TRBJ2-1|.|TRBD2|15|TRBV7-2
CASNSYSGVENEQFF
TGTGCCAGCAATTCTTATAGCGGGGTGGAAAATGAGCAGTTCTTC
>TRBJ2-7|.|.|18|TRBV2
CASRIPATGRLGGYEQYF
TGTGCCAGCAGGATCCCGGCGACAGGGAGGTTGGGTGGATACGAGCAGTACTTC
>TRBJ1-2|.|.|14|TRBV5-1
CASSLREDGGGYTF
TGCGCCAGCAGCTTGAGGGAGGATGGAGGTGGCTACACCTTC
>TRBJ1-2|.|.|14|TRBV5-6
CASSLGQGGYGYTF
TGTGCCAGCAGCTTGGGGCAGGGAGGCTATGGCTACACCTTC
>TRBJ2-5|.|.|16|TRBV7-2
CASSLGVQGNIETQYF
TGTGCCAGCAGCCTGGGGGTACAGGGTAATATAGAGACCCAGTACTTC
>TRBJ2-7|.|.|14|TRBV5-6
CASSFGRGTYEQYF
TGTGCCAGCAGCTTTGGCAGGGGAACCTACGAGCAGTACTTC
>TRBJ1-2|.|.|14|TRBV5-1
CASSPGWELYGYTF
TGCGCCAGCAGCCCCGGCTGGGAGCTGTATGGCTACACCTTC
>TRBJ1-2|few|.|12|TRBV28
CASSPSLYGYTF
TGTGCCAGCAGTCCTAGCCTCTATGGCTACACCTTC
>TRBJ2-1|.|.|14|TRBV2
CASSVSPDYNEQFF
TGTGCCAGCAGTGTATCCCCAGATTACAATGAGCAGTTCTTC
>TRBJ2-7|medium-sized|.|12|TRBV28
CASSPDSREQYF
TGTGCCAGCAGCCCAGACTCTCGGGAGCAGTACTTC
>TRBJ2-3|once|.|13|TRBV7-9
CASSFTDSNTQYF
TGTGCCAGCAGCTTTACGGACTCGAATACGCAGTATTTT
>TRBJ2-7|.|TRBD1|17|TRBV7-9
CASSLRGSTGGSYEQYF
TGTGCCAGCAGCTTAAGGGGGTCGACAGGGGGCTCCTACGAGCAGTACTTC